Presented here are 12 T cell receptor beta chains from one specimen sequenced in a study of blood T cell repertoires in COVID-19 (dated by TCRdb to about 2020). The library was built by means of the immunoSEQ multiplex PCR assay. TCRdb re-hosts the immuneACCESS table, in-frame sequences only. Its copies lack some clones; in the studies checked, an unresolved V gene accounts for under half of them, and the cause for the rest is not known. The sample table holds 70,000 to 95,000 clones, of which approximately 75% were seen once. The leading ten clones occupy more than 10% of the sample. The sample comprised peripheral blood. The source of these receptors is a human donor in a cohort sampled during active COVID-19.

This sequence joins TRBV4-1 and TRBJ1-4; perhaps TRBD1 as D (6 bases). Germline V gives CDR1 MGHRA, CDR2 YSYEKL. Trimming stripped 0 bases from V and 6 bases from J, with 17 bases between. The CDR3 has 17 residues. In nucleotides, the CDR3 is TGCGCCAGCAGCCAAGACCCCCCGACAGGCGCTTATGAAAAACTGTTTTTT. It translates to CASSQDPPTGAYEKLFF.

The CDR3 here is CASSQGSRGTETQYF. CDR3 nucleotide sequence: TGCGCCAGCAGCCAAGGTTCCCGGGGGACGGAGACCCAGTACTTC. J is TRBJ2-5 and V is TRBV4-3, with D tentatively TRBD2 (6 bases). Germline CDR1 reads LGHNA; CDR2 reads YSLEER. The CDR3 is 15 residues long. Trimming pared 1 base from V and 5 bases from J, leaving 14 bases between.

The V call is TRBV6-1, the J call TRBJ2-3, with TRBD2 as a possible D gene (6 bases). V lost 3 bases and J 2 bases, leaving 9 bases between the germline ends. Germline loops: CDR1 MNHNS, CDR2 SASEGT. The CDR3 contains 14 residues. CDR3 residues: CASSEGLPTDTQYF. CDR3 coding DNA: TGTGCCAGCAGTGAGGGACTTCCCACAGATACGCAGTATTTT.

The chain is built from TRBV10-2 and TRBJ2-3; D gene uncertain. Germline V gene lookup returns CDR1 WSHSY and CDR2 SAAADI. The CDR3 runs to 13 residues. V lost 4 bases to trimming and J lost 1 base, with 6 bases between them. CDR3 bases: TGCGCCAGCAGTGGGCCCGGCACAGATACGCAGTATTTT. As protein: CASSGPGTDTQYF.

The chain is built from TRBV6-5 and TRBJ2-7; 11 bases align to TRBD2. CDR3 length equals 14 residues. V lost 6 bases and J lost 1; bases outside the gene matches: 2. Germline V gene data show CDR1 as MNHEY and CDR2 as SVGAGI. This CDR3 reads CASRGTSGSYEQYF. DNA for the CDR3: TGTGCCAGCAGGGGGACTAGCGGTTCCTACGAGCAGTACTTC.

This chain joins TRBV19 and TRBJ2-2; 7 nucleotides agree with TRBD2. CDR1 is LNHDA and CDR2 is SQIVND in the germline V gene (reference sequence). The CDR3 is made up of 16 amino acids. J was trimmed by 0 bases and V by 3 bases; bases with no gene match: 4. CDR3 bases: TGTGCCAGTAGTATTTGGGGGGGATCGAACACCGGGGAGCTGTTTTTT. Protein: CASSIWGGSNTGELFF.

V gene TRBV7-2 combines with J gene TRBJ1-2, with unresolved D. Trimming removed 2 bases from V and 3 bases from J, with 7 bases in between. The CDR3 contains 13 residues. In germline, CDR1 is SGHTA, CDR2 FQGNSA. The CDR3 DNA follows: TGTGCCAGCAGCTTAACACGCTACTATGGCTACACCTTC. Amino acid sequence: CASSLTRYYGYTF. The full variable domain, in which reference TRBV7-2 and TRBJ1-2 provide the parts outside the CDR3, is GAGVSQSPSNKVTEKGKDVELRCDPISGHTALYWYRQSLGQGLEFLIYFQGNSAPDKSGLPSDRFSAERTGGSVSTLTIQRTQQEDSAVYLCASSLTRYYGYTFGSGTRLTVV.

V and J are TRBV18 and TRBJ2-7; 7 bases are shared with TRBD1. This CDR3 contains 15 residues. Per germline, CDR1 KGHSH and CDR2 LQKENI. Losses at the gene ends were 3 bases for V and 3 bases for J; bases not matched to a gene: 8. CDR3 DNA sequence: TGTGCCAGCTCACCGGGACAGCTTAGTAACTACGAGCAGTACTTC. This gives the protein CASSPGQLSNYEQYF.

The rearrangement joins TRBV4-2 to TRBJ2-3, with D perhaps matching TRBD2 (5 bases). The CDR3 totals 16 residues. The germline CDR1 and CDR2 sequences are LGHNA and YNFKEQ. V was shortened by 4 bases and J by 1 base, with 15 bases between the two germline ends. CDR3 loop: CASSPGSDGGTDTQYF. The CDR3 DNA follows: TGTGCCAGCAGCCCGGGCAGCGACGGGGGCACAGATACGCAGTATTTT.

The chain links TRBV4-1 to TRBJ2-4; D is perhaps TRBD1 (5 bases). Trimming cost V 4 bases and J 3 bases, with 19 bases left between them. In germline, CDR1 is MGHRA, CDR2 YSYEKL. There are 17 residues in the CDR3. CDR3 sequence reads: CASSRYLVGADKNIQYF. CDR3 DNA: TGCGCCAGCAGCCGATACCTAGTAGGGGCTGACAAAAACATTCAGTACTTC.

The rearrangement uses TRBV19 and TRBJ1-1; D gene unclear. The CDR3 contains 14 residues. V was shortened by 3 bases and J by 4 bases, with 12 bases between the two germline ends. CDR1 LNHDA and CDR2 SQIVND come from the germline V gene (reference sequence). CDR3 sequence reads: CASSMEMKFTEAFF. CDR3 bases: TGTGCCAGTAGTATGGAGATGAAGTTCACTGAAGCTTTCTTT.

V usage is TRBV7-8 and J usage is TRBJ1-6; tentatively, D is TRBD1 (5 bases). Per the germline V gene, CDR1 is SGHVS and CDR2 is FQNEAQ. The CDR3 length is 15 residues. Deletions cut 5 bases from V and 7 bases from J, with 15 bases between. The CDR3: CASSPPGGGNSPLHF. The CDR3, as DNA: TGTGCCAGCAGCCCCCCGGGGGGTGGGAATTCACCCCTCCACTTT.